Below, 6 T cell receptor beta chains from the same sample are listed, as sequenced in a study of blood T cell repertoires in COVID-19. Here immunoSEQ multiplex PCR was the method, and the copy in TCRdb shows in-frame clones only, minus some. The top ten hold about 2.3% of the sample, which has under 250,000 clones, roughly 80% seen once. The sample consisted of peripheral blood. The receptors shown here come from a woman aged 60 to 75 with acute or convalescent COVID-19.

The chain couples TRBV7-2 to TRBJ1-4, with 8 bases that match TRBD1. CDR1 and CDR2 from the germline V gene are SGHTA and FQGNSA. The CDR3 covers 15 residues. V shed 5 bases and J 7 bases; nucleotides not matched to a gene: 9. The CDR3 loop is CASSPSGTGIEKLFF. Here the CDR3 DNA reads TGTGCCAGCAGCCCAAGTGGGACAGGAATTGAAAAACTGTTTTTT.

The CDR3 sequence: CASSSRFGELFF. The CDR3 nucleotides read TGTGCCAGTAGTTCTCGGTTCGGGGAGCTGTTTTTT. This sequence joins TRBV19 and TRBJ2-2; D call uncertain. CDR3 length: 12 residues. V dropped 5 bases and J dropped 7 bases, with 8 bases sitting between them. The germline gives CDR1 LNHDA, CDR2 SQIVND (reference sequence).

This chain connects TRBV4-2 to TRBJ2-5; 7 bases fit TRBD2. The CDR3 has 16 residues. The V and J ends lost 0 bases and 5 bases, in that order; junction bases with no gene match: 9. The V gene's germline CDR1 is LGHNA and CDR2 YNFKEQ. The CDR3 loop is CASSQDLAAGEETQYF. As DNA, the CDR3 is TGTGCCAGCAGCCAAGATCTCGCGGCGGGGGAGGAGACCCAGTACTTC.

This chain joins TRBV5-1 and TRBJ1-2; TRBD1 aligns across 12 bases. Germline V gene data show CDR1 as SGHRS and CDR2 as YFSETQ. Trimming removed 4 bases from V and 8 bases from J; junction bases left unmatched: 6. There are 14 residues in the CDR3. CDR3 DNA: TGCGCCAGCAGCCGCGGGGACAGGGGGCACGGCTACACCTTC. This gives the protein CASSRGDRGHGYTF.

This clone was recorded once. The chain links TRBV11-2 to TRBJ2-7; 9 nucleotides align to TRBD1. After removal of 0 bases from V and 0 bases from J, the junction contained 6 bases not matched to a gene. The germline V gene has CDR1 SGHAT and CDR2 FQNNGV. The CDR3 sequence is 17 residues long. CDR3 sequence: CASSLDSGTGSSYEQYF. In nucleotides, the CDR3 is TGTGCCAGCAGCTTAGATTCCGGGACAGGGAGCTCCTACGAGCAGTACTTC.

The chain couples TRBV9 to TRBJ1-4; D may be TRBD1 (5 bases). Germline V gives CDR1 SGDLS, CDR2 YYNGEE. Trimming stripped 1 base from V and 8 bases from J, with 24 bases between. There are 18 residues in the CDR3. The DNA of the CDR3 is TGTGCCAGCAGCGTACCATTTAATGTGACAGCTTTAAAGGAAAAACTGTTTTTT. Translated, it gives CASSVPFNVTALKEKLFF.